These 20 T cell receptor beta chains were sequenced from one sample in a study of post-analysis software for immune sequencing data. Presence of unique molecular identifiers characterized the TCR beta cDNA libraries. From the PCR reads, TCRdb called clonotypes with MiXCR, one entry per CDR3 protein. The table includes a few hundred thousand distinct CDR3 sequences, roughly 45% detected once. These receptors lack a known antigen. Points from the study as a whole: TRBV segments more frequent in patients than in controls numbered roughly five and included TRBV5-6, TRBV5-1 and TRBV20-1.

Sample: blood. The receptors here all came from a girl aged 10 to 17 with multiple sclerosis.

V is TRBV4-2 and J is TRBJ1-2, with 11 nucleotides matching TRBD1. CDR1 and CDR2 from the germline V gene are LGHNA and YNFKEQ. The CDR3 runs to 20 residues. V lost 1 base and J lost 1; bases outside the gene matches: 14. CDR3 in amino acids: CASSQGYGTGGRGGNYGYTF. In DNA, the CDR3 is TGTGCCAGCAGCCAAGGATACGGGACAGGGGGAAGAGGGGGTAACTATGGCTACACCTTC.

The rearrangement links TRBV27 to TRBJ2-2; 8 bases are a match to TRBD2. The J segment lost 5 bases and the V segment lost 4 bases, leaving 3 bases of the junction unmatched. The CDR3 runs 14 residues. Germline V CDR1 and CDR2: MNHEY, SMNVEV (reference sequence). The CDR3 nucleotides are TGTGCCAGCAGTTCCGGGACTAGTACCGGGGAGCTGTTTTTT. Its translation: CASSSGTSTGELFF.

The CDR3 loop is CASSLSGTGGEKLFF. The DNA of the CDR3 is TGCGCCAGCAGCTTATCCGGGACAGGTGGTGAAAAACTGTTTTTT. The J gene is TRBJ1-4, the V gene TRBV5-1, with 8 bases aligning to TRBD1. Trimming at V came to 2 bases and at J to 7 bases, leaving 7 bases not matched to a gene. This CDR3 comprises 15 residues. The germline V gene has CDR1 SGHRS and CDR2 YFSETQ.

The rearrangement links TRBV10-2 to TRBJ2-7; D gene uncertain. V lost 0 bases, J lost 0 bases, and 9 bases lay in between. This CDR3 contains 15 residues. Germline CDR1 is WSHSY and CDR2 is SAAADI. CDR3 DNA: TGCGCCAGCAGTGAGTCGGTGTTAAGCTCCTACGAGCAGTACTTC. Protein: CASSESVLSSYEQYF.

This clonotype has a single count. The chain uses TRBV28 and TRBJ2-1, with D hard to call. Germline V gene lookup returns CDR1 MDHEN and CDR2 SYDVKM. With 6 bases removed from V and 5 bases from J, the gap between germline ends came to 14 bases. This CDR3 is built from 14 residues. CDR3 coding DNA: TGTGCCAGCAGCCGATCCTTCCCCAACAATGAGCAGTTCTTC. It yields the protein CASSRSFPNNEQFF.

The V call is TRBV29-1, the J call TRBJ1-1; D remains unclear. The CDR3 contains 13 residues. V lost 1 base, J lost 4 bases, and 10 bases lay in between. The V gene's germline CDR1 is SQVTM and CDR2 ANQGSEA. The CDR3 loop reads CSVEVSVGTEAFF. The CDR3 DNA reads as TGCAGCGTTGAAGTCAGTGTGGGCACTGAAGCTTTCTTT.

This rearrangement joins TRBV29-1 to TRBJ2-1, with TRBD1 identical over 10 bases. CDR3 size: 13 residues. Germline CDR1 SQVTM, CDR2 ANQGSEA. After removal of 4 bases from V and 10 bases from J, the junction contained 7 bases not matched to a gene. CDR3 sequence reads: CSVGTGTGVEQFF. CDR3 sequence (DNA): TGCAGCGTTGGAACCGGGACAGGGGTCGAGCAGTTCTTC.

The chain joins TRBV20-1 to TRBJ1-5; D unresolved. Germline V CDR1 and CDR2: DFQATT, SNEGSKA (reference sequence). V shed 7 bases and J shed 1 base, with 23 bases lying between them. The CDR3 is 17 residues long. This CDR3 is CSVGKGLRGWSNQPQHF. CDR3 nucleotides: TGCAGTGTAGGTAAAGGCCTTCGAGGGTGGAGCAATCAGCCCCAGCATTTT.

The chain combines TRBV2 with TRBJ2-5; D call uncertain. The CDR3 totals 12 residues. V was shortened by 6 bases and J by 0 bases, with 5 bases between the two germline ends. Germline CDR1 and CDR2: SNHLY and FYNNEI. The CDR3 nucleotides are TGTGCCAGCAGGGAGAACCAAGAGACCCAGTACTTC. This translates into CASRENQETQYF.

This clonotype has more than one count but fewer than ten. The chain joins TRBV4-1 to TRBJ1-2; 7 bases are a match to TRBD1. Germline values: CDR1 MGHRA, CDR2 YSYEKL. V dropped 3 bases and J dropped 8; count of bases not matched to a gene: 15. CDR3 size: 16 residues. DNA of the CDR3: TGCGCCAGCAGCCATCAGGGAGGGGGCGCTTCTCGCGGCTACACCTTC. This codes for CASSHQGGGASRGYTF.

A few counts support this clonotype. The chain has TRBV20-1 and TRBJ2-3; D possibly corresponds to TRBD1 (6 bases). V lost 6 bases, J lost 1 base, and 8 bases lay in between. Germline CDR1 reads DFQATT; CDR2 reads SNEGSKA (reference sequence). This CDR3 region has 12 residues. The CDR3 nucleotides read TGCAGTGCAGGGGGAGGCACAGATACGCAGTATTTT. This sequence encodes CSAGGGTDTQYF.

The chain couples TRBV12-3 or TRBV12-4 to TRBJ2-7; either TRBD1 or TRBD2 may supply D (5 bases each). This CDR3 spans 16 amino acids. The V end was cut by 1 base, the J end by 1 base, with 14 bases between. The CDR3 region has the DNA TGTGCCAGCAGTTTAGGTATCCGGGGCAATTCCTACGAGCAGTACTTC. Translation gives CASSLGIRGNSYEQYF.

The V gene is TRBV20-1, the J gene TRBJ2-7; weak D call: TRBD1 (6 bases). Between the trimmed V and J ends, which lost 5 bases and 4 bases, there was a span of 15 bases. This CDR3 comprises 13 residues. Germline V gives CDR1 DFQATT, CDR2 SNEGSKA (reference sequence). The CDR3 region has the DNA TGCAGTGCTGCACAGGGCGTTGCGTACGAGCAGTACTTC. It encodes CSAAQGVAYEQYF.

This clonotype was picked up a small number of times. The CDR3 DNA sequence: TGTGCCAGCAGCCAAGCGGAGGGTGAGCAGTTCTTC. Protein: CASSQAEGEQFF. The V gene is TRBV3-1, the J gene TRBJ2-1; a possible D gene is TRBD2 (6 bases). CDR3 length equals 12 residues. Germline CDR1 LGHDT, CDR2 YNNKEL (reference sequence). Trimming took 1 base from V and 9 from J, leaving 7 bases between them.

The rearrangement uses TRBV4-2 and TRBJ1-1; perhaps TRBD1 as D (5 bases). The CDR3 covers 12 residues. V was cut by 4 bases and J by 8 bases, with 11 bases left in between. Germline CDR1 LGHNA, CDR2 YNFKEQ. CDR3 loop: CASSPQGGEAFF. The CDR3 DNA follows: TGTGCCAGCAGCCCCCAGGGAGGGGAAGCTTTCTTT.

This clonotype was seen just once. The chain uses TRBV12-3 or TRBV12-4 and TRBJ1-4; no reliable D call. This CDR3 spans 16 amino acids. V was cut by 1 base and J by 4 bases, with 13 bases left in between. CDR3 sequence reads: CASSLGPAPDNEKLFF. In DNA form, the CDR3 reads TGTGCCAGCAGTTTAGGGCCCGCCCCTGATAATGAAAAACTGTTTTTT.

The J gene is TRBJ1-4, the V gene TRBV7-9; TRBD1 matches 7 bases. The trim removed 1 base at V and 8 bases at J, leaving 4 bases unmatched. CDR3 length: 14 amino acids. Germline CDR1 SEHNR, CDR2 FQNEAQ (reference sequence). CDR3 region: CASSLGQGREKLFF. CDR3 sequence (DNA): TGTGCCAGCAGCTTAGGACAGGGTCGGGAAAAACTGTTTTTT.

The V gene is TRBV10-3, the J gene TRBJ2-3, with TRBD2 matching 7 bases. This CDR3 spans 14 amino acids. The germline CDR1 and CDR2 sequences are ENHRY and SYGVKD. J lost 2 bases, V lost 3 bases, and 2 bases had no gene match. The CDR3 region has the DNA TGTGCCATCAGTGAACGGGGGGACACAGATACGCAGTATTTT. It translates to CAISERGDTDTQYF.

This clonotype was seen more than once but under ten times. The chain couples TRBV5-1 to TRBJ2-3; 7 positions agree with TRBD2. The V gene's germline CDR1 is SGHRS and CDR2 YFSETQ. The CDR3 loop spans 14 amino acids. Germline trimming cut 6 bases from V and 0 bases from J; bases unmatched to any gene: 4. CDR3 bases: TGCGCCAGCAACCCCGGGAGGAGCACAGATACGCAGTATTTT. Its protein product is CASNPGRSTDTQYF.

This clonotype was detected only a few times. The chain couples TRBV28 to TRBJ2-1; the D gene is possibly TRBD1 (5 bases). The V end lost 4 bases, the J end lost 1 base, and 8 bases lay between the germline ends. CDR3 size: 14 residues. Germline V gives CDR1 MDHEN, CDR2 SYDVKM. The CDR3 DNA reads as TGTGCCAGCAGTTCAGGGAAATCCTACAATGAGCAGTTCTTC. It is translated as CASSSGKSYNEQFF.